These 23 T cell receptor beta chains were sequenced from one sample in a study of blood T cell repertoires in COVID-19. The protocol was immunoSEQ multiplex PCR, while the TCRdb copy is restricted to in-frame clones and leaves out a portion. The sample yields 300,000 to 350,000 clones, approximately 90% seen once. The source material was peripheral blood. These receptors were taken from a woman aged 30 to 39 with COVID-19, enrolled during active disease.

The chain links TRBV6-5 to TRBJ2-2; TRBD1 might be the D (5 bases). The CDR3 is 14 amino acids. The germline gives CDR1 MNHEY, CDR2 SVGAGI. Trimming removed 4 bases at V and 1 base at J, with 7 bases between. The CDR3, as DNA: TGTGCCAGCAGTTTTGACAGGAACACCGGGGAGCTGTTTTTT. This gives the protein CASSFDRNTGELFF.

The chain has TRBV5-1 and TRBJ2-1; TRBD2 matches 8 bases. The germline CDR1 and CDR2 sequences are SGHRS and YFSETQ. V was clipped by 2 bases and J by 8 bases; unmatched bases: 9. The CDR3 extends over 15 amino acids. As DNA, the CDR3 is TGCGCCAGCAGCTTCTCGGGGGGGCGGATGGATGAGCAGTTCTTC. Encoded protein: CASSFSGGRMDEQFF.

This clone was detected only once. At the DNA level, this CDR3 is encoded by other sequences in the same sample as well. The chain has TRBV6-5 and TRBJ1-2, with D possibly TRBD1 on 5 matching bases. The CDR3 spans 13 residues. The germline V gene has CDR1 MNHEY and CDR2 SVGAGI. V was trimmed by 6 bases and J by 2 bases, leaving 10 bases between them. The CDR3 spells CASRPGQNYGYTF. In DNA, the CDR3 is TGTGCCAGCAGACCTGGACAAAACTATGGCTACACCTTC.

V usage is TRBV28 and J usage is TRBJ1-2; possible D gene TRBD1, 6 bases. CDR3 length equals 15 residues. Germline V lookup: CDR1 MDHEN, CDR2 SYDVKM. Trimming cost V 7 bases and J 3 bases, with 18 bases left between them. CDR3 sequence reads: CASMGLRGVDYGYTF. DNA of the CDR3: TGTGCCAGCATGGGTCTCAGGGGTGTGGACTATGGCTACACCTTC.

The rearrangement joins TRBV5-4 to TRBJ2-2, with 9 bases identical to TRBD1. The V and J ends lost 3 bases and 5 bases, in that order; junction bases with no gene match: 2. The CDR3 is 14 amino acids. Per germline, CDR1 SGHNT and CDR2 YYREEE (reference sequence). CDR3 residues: CASSSGQGTGELFF. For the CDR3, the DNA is TGTGCCAGCAGCTCGGGACAGGGAACCGGGGAGCTGTTTTTT.

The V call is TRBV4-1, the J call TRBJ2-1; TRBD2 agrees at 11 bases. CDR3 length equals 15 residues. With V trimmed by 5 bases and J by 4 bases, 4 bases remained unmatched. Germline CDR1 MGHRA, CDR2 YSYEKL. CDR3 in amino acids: CASSTRLAGYNEQFF. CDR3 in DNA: TGCGCCAGCAGCACAAGACTAGCGGGATACAATGAGCAGTTCTTC.

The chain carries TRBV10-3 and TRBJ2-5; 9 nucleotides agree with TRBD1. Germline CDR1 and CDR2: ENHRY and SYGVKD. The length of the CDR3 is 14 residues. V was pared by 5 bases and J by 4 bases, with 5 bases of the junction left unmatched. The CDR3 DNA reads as TGTGCCATCAGTACCGGGACAGGGCTAGAGACCCAGTACTTC. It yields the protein CAISTGTGLETQYF.

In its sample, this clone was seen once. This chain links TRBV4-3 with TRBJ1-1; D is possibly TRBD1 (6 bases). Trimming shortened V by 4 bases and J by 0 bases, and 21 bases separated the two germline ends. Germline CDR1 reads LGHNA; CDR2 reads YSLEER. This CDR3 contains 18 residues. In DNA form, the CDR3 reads TGCGCCAGCAGCCGCGCCCAGGGGAACCTCGGAATGAACACTGAAGCTTTCTTT. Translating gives CASSRAQGNLGMNTEAFF.

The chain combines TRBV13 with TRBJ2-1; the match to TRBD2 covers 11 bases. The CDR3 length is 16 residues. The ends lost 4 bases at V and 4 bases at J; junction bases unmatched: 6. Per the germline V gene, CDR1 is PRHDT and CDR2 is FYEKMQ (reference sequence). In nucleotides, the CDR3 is TGTGCCAGCAGCTCTCAACTAGCGGGAGTTTACAATGAGCAGTTCTTC. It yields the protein CASSSQLAGVYNEQFF.

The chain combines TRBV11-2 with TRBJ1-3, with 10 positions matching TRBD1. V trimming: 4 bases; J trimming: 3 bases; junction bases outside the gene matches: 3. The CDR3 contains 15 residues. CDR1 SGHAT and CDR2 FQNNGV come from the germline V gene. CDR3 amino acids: CASSSGTGDGNTIYF. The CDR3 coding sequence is TGTGCCAGCAGCTCCGGGACAGGGGATGGAAACACCATATATTTT.

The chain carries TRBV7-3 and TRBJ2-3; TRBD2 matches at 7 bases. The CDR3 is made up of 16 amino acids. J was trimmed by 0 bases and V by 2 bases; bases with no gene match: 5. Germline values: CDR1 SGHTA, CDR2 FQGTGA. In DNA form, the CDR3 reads TGTGCCAGCAGCTTATACGGGAGGAGTAGCACAGATACGCAGTATTTT. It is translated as CASSLYGRSSTDTQYF.

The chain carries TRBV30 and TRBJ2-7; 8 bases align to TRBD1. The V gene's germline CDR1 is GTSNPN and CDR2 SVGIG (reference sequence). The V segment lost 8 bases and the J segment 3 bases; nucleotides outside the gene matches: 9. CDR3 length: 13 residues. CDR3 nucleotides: TGTGCCGCCGTGACAGGGGCTAACTACGAGCAGTACTTC. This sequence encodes CAAVTGANYEQYF. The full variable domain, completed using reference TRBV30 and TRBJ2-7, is SQTIHQWPATLVQPVGSPLSLECTVEGTSNPNLYWYRQAAGRGLQLLFYSVGIGQISSEVPQNLSASRPQDRQFILSSKKLLLSDSGFYLCAAVTGANYEQYFGPGTRLTVT.

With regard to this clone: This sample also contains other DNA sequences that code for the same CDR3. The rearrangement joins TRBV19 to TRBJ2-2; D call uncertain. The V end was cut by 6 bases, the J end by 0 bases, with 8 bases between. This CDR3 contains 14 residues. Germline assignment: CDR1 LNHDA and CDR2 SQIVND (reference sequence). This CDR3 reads CASSITANTGELFF. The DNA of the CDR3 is TGTGCCAGTAGCATAACTGCGAACACCGGGGAGCTGTTTTTT.

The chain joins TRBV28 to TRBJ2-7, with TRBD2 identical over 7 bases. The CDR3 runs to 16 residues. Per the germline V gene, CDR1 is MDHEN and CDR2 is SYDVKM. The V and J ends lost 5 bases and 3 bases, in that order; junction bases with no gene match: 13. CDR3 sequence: CASSPFAAGAFYEQYF. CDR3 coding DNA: TGTGCCAGCAGTCCCTTTGCGGCGGGAGCATTCTACGAGCAGTACTTC.

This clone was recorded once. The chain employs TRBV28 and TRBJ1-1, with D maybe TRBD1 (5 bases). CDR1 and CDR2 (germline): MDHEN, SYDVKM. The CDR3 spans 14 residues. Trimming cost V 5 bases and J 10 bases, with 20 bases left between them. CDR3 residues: CASSVGALHSGAFF. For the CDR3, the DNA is TGTGCCAGCAGTGTAGGGGCCCTTCACTCTGGAGCTTTCTTT. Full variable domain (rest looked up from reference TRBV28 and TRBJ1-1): DVKVTQSSRYLVKRTGEKVFLECVQDMDHENMFWYRQDPGLGLRLIYFSYDVKMKEKGDIPEGYSVSREKKERFSLILESASTNQTSMYLCASSVGALHSGAFFGQGTRLTVV.

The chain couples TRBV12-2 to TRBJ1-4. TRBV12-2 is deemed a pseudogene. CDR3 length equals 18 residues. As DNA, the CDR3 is TGTGCAAGTCGCTTACGCCGGGGAGAGAGGTCAACTAATGAAAAACTGTTTTTT. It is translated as CASRLRRGERSTNEKLFF.

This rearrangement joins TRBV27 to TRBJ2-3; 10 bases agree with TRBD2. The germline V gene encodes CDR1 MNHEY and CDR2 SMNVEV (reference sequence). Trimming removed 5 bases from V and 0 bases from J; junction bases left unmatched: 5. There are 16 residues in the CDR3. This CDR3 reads CASSILSGRSTDTQYF. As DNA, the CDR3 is TGTGCCAGCAGTATCCTTAGCGGGAGGAGCACAGATACGCAGTATTTT.

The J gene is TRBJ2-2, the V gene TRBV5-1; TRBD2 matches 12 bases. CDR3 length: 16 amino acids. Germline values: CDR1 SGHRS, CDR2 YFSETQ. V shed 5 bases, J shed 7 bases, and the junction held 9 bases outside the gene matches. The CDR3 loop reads CASRHLAGGPSGELFF. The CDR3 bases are TGCGCCAGCAGACACCTAGCGGGAGGGCCCAGCGGGGAGCTGTTTTTT.

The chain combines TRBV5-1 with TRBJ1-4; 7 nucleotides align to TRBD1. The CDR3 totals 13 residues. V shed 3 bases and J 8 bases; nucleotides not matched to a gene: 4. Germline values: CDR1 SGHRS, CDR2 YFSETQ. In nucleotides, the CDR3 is TGCGCCAGCAGCTGGGACAGTCAGGAAAAACTGTTTTTT. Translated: CASSWDSQEKLFF.

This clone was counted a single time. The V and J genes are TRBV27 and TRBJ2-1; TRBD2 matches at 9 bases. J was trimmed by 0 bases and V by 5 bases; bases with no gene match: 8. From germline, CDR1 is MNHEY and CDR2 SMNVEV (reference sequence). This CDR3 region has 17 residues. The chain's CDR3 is CASSRSPSGVSYNEQFF. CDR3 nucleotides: TGTGCCAGCAGTCGATCCCCTAGCGGGGTCTCCTACAATGAGCAGTTCTTC.

CDR3 amino acids: CASSLVSGSGTGELFF. As DNA, the CDR3 is TGTGCCAGCAGCTTAGTTTCCGGGAGCGGCACCGGGGAGCTGTTTTTT. The chain couples TRBV7-9 to TRBJ2-2, with D perhaps TRBD2 (6 bases). CDR3 length: 16 residues. Germline V gene data show CDR1 as SEHNR and CDR2 as FQNEAQ (reference sequence). Trimming left V 1 base short and J 4 bases short, with 13 bases between.

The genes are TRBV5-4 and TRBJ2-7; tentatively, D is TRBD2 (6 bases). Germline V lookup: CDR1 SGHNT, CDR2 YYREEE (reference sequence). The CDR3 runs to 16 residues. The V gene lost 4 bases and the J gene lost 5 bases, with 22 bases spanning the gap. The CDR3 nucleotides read TGTGCCAGCAGCCGAGCCCCTTCAGGAGGGCTGGACGAGCAGTACTTC. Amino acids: CASSRAPSGGLDEQYF.

CDR3 DNA sequence: TGTGCCAGCAGCACAGGGGCTACTGGAAACACCATATATTTT. Its translation is CASSTGATGNTIYF. The V call is TRBV6-5, the J call TRBJ1-3; 7 bases match TRBD1. The CDR3 runs 14 residues. Germline assignment: CDR1 MNHEY and CDR2 SVGAGI. V shed 6 bases and J 2 bases; nucleotides not matched to a gene: 4.